The 22 T cell receptor beta chains reported below all come from one sample, sequenced in a study of blood T cell repertoires in COVID-19. Repertoires were generated with immunoSEQ multiplex PCR, while TCRdb's copy carries only in-frame clones and drops some. The sample has about 260,000 clones, 88% seen once. Sequencing was carried out using peripheral blood. The receptors shown here come from a human donor in a cohort sampled during active COVID-19.

This clone was recorded once. This chain joins TRBV19 and TRBJ1-4, with D maybe TRBD1 (6 bases). Trimming took off 5 bases at V and 8 bases at J, with 18 bases between the two ends. The CDR3 covers 15 residues. Germline V CDR1 and CDR2: LNHDA, SQIVND (reference sequence). The CDR3 here is CASSSREGDGEKLFF. In nucleotides, the CDR3 is TGTGCCAGTAGTTCCCGGGAGGGGGATGGAGAAAAACTGTTTTTT.

V is TRBV6-5 and J is TRBJ2-7, with 8 bases lining up with TRBD2. The ends lost 5 bases at V and 7 bases at J; junction bases unmatched: 4. In germline, CDR1 is MNHEY, CDR2 SVGAGI. This CDR3 region has 12 residues. The CDR3, as DNA: TGTGCCAGCAGTCCGGGACTAGGAGAGCAGTACTTC. Translation: CASSPGLGEQYF.

The chain joins TRBV4-3 to TRBJ2-3, with 7 bases fitting TRBD1. The CDR3 consists of 17 residues. V lost 6 bases, J lost 0 bases, and 12 bases stayed unmatched. Germline V gene data show CDR1 as LGHNA and CDR2 as YSLEER. The CDR3 coding sequence is TGCGCCAGCAGTACCGCCCGGGACAGCCCTAGCACAGATACGCAGTATTTT. This codes for CASSTARDSPSTDTQYF.

The chain joins TRBV7-9 to TRBJ1-6; D is unclear. CDR1 and CDR2 (germline): SEHNR, FQNEAQ (reference sequence). The CDR3 spans 13 residues. Trimming shortened V by 3 bases and J by 10 bases, and 10 bases separated the two germline ends. The CDR3, as DNA: TGTGCCAGCAGCTTCACCCTAGGCTCACCCCTCCACTTT. It codes for CASSFTLGSPLHF.

The chain uses TRBV7-7 and TRBJ2-7, with TRBD1 identical over 7 bases. J gave up 6 bases and V 1 base, and 6 bases lay outside the gene matches. The germline V gene has CDR1 SSHAT and CDR2 FNYEAQ (reference sequence). This CDR3 spans 14 amino acids. DNA of the CDR3: TGTGCCAGCAGCTTAGAGGGGGCAGCTGGCGAGCAGTACTTC. Protein: CASSLEGAAGEQYF.

In its sample, this clone was seen a few times. V usage is TRBV5-1 and J usage is TRBJ2-7; TRBD1 aligns across 11 bases. The CDR3 totals 14 residues. Germline loops: CDR1 SGHRS, CDR2 YFSETQ. The V gene end was trimmed by 4 bases and the J gene end by 5 bases; junction bases not matched to a gene: 5. The CDR3 loop is CASSGGQGVDEQYF. As DNA, the CDR3 is TGCGCCAGCAGCGGGGGACAGGGGGTGGACGAGCAGTACTTC.

The rearrangement joins TRBV7-2 to TRBJ2-7; 13 nucleotides line up with TRBD2. The CDR3 spans 17 residues. Germline V CDR1 and CDR2: SGHTA, FQGNSA. V shed 1 base, J shed 3 bases, and the junction held 6 bases outside the gene matches. The CDR3 region is CASSLGRGLAGNYEQYF. The CDR3 DNA reads TGTGCCAGCAGCTTAGGGCGGGGACTAGCGGGGAACTACGAGCAGTACTTC.

This clone appeared a single time. The rearrangement uses TRBV30 and TRBJ2-6; D not certain. Trimming pared 8 bases from V and 2 bases from J, leaving 7 bases between. The length of the CDR3 is 12 residues. The germline V gene has CDR1 GTSNPN and CDR2 SVGIG (reference sequence). The CDR3 spells CAVEAGANVLTF. In nucleotides, the CDR3 is TGTGCCGTTGAGGCTGGGGCCAACGTCCTGACTTTC.

This chain uses TRBV15 with TRBJ1-2; 9 bases fit TRBD1. Losses at the gene ends were 5 bases for V and 8 bases for J; bases not matched to a gene: 12. This CDR3 contains 15 residues. Germline V gene lookup returns CDR1 LNHNV and CDR2 YYDKDF (reference sequence). The CDR3 here is CATSPSHWTGEGYTF. The DNA of the CDR3 is TGTGCCACCAGCCCCTCCCACTGGACAGGGGAAGGCTACACCTTC.

The chain uses TRBV7-2 and TRBJ1-6; maybe TRBD1 (5 bases). Trimming stripped 3 bases from V and 8 bases from J, with 11 bases between. Germline values: CDR1 SGHTA, CDR2 FQGNSA. This CDR3 comprises 14 residues. CDR3 protein: CASSFYGGDSPLHF. The DNA for the CDR3 is TGTGCCAGCAGCTTCTACGGGGGGGATTCACCCCTCCACTTT.

V is TRBV7-2 and J is TRBJ2-7, with 11 bases fitting TRBD2. The junction had 15 bases not matched to a gene; V was cut back by 2 bases and J by 3 bases. The CDR3 loop spans 19 amino acids. Germline V gene lookup returns CDR1 SGHTA and CDR2 FQGNSA. CDR3 in DNA: TGTGCCAGCAGCTTACGGTCCGCGGGGACTAGCGGAAAAGACTACGAGCAGTACTTC. Amino acids: CASSLRSAGTSGKDYEQYF.

CDR3 in DNA: TGTGCCACCAGAGGACAAATCGGCACCGGGGAGCTGTTTTTT. Encoded protein: CATRGQIGTGELFF. The V gene is TRBV24-1, the J gene TRBJ2-2; D is perhaps TRBD1 (5 bases). This CDR3 spans 14 amino acids. V lost 7 bases and J 4 bases, leaving 12 bases between the germline ends. The germline V gene has CDR1 KGHDR and CDR2 SFDVKD.

The chain employs TRBV18 and TRBJ2-2, with TRBD2 identical over 9 bases. CDR3 length: 16 residues. Trimming cost V 3 bases and J 7 bases; bases outside gene matches: 9. In germline, CDR1 is KGHSH, CDR2 LQKENI. The CDR3 is CASSPLTSGSDGELFF. The CDR3 coding sequence is TGTGCCAGCTCACCCCTGACTAGCGGTTCTGACGGGGAGCTGTTTTTT.

The rearrangement joins TRBV12-3 or TRBV12-4 to TRBJ1-3, with unresolved D. V lost 4 bases to trimming and J lost 0 bases, with 4 bases between them. CDR3 size: 13 residues. Here the CDR3 reads CASSSFSGNTIYF. The CDR3 coding sequence is TGTGCCAGCAGTTCCTTCTCTGGAAACACCATATATTTT.

Here the CDR3 DNA reads TGTGCCAGCAGCCTAACAGCCCGGGGAAACACCATATATTTT. It translates to CASSLTARGNTIYF. The gene calls are TRBV28 and TRBJ1-3; D remains unclear. The CDR3 consists of 14 residues. The germline V gene has CDR1 MDHEN and CDR2 SYDVKM. Trimming stripped 6 bases from V and 4 bases from J, with 13 bases between.

The chain joins TRBV28 to TRBJ1-1, with D perhaps TRBD1 (5 bases). The V and J ends lost 6 bases and 0 bases respectively, with 5 bases between them. The CDR3 totals 12 residues. The germline V gene has CDR1 MDHEN and CDR2 SYDVKM. CDR3 sequence: CASRDMNTEAFF. The CDR3 DNA reads TGTGCCAGCAGGGACATGAACACTGAAGCTTTCTTT. Complete variable domain (other parts from reference TRBV28 and TRBJ1-1): DVKVTQSSRYLVKRTGEKVFLECVQDMDHENMFWYRQDPGLGLRLIYFSYDVKMKEKGDIPEGYSVSREKKERFSLILESASTNQTSMYLCASRDMNTEAFFGQGTRLTVV.

The V call is TRBV27, the J call TRBJ2-7; weak D call: TRBD2 (6 bases). V lost 5 bases to trimming and J lost 2 bases, with 13 bases between them. From germline, CDR1 is MNHEY and CDR2 SMNVEV (reference sequence). This CDR3 spans 14 amino acids. CDR3 sequence reads: CASSPLAKPYEQYF. The CDR3 DNA sequence: TGTGCCAGCAGTCCTCTAGCGAAGCCCTACGAGCAGTACTTC.

This chain uses TRBV7-9 with TRBJ2-2, with TRBD2 as a possible D gene (6 bases). CDR1 is SEHNR, CDR2 FQNEAQ, per germline (reference sequence). V was cut by 5 bases and J by 6 bases, with 16 bases left in between. The CDR3 sequence is 15 residues long. As DNA, the CDR3 is TGTGCCAGCAGCCGCAGGAGGGGAGGCCCCGGGGAGCTGTTTTTT. It codes for CASSRRRGGPGELFF.

V gene TRBV19 combines with J gene TRBJ1-6; 7 bases agree with TRBD1. Germline values: CDR1 LNHDA, CDR2 SQIVND (reference sequence). V lost 8 bases and J lost 0; bases outside the gene matches: 4. The CDR3 extends over 15 amino acids. DNA for the CDR3: TGTGCCAGTCAACAGGGGCACTCCTATAATTCACCCCTCCACTTT. It encodes CASQQGHSYNSPLHF. Full variable domain (outside the CDR3, taken from reference TRBV19 and TRBJ1-6): DGGITQSPKYLFRKEGQNVTLSCEQNLNHDAMYWYRQDPGQGLRLIYYSQIVNDFQKGDIAEGYSVSREKKESFPLTVTSAQKNPTAFYLCASQQGHSYNSPLHFGNGTRLTVT.

The V call is TRBV19, the J call TRBJ1-2, with D tentatively TRBD1 (6 bases). This CDR3 spans 16 amino acids. CDR1 is LNHDA, CDR2 SQIVND, per germline (reference sequence). V lost 8 bases and J lost 1, with 20 bases in between. CDR3 nucleotide sequence: TGTGCCAGTTCGGACAGACCACCAGTGGGTAACTATGGCTACACCTTC. This sequence encodes CASSDRPPVGNYGYTF.

The chain recombines TRBV18 with TRBJ2-7, with D possibly matching TRBD2 (5 bases). Trimming pared 4 bases from V and 3 bases from J, leaving 10 bases between. CDR1 and CDR2 from the germline V gene are KGHSH and LQKENI. CDR3 size: 13 residues. CDR3 protein: CASSLSDGYEQYF. The CDR3 nucleotides read TGTGCCAGCTCACTTAGCGACGGCTACGAGCAGTACTTC.

V usage is TRBV4-3 and J usage is TRBJ1-4, with 10 bases lining up with TRBD1. Germline V lookup: CDR1 LGHNA, CDR2 YSLEER. The CDR3 has 15 amino acids. The J segment lost 7 bases and the V segment lost 3 bases, leaving 5 bases of the junction unmatched. The CDR3 DNA follows: TGCGCCAGCAGCCAGGAGACAGGGGGCCGTGAAAAACTGTTTTTT. This gives the protein CASSQETGGREKLFF.